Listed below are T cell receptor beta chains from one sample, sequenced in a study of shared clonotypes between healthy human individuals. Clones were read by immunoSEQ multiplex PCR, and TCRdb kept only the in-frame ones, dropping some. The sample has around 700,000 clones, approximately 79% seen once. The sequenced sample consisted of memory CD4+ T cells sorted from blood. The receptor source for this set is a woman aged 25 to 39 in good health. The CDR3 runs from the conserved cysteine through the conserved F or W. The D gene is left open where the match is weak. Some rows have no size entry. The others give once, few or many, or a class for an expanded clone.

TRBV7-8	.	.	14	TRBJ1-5	TGTGCCAGCAGCCCGAATAGGGGCAATCAGCCCCAGCATTTT	CASSPNRGNQPQHF
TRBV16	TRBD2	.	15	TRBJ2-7	TGTGCCAGCAGCCCCCCGGGCGGGAGCTGGTACGAGCAGTACTTC	CASSPPGGSWYEQYF
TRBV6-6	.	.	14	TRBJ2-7	TGTGCCAGCAGCGTTATTGCGGGAAACTACGAGCAGTACTTC	CASSVIAGNYEQYF
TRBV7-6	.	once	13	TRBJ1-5	TGTGCCAGCAGCTACTATAGCAATCAGCCCCAGCATTTT	CASSYYSNQPQHF
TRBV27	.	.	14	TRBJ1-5	TGTGCCAGCAGAGTGGGGGGGAGCAATCAGCCCCAGCATTTT	CASRVGGSNQPQHF
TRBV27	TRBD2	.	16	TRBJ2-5	TGTGCCAGCAGTTTTAAAGTGCTAGCGGGAGTTGGGACCCAGTACTTC	CASSFKVLAGVGTQYF
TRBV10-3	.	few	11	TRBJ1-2	TGTGCCATCGGGACTGGGAGGGACTACACCTTC	CAIGTGRDYTF
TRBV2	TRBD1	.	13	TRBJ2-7	TGTGCCAGCACTGGGACAGGGAACTACGAGCAGTACTTC	CASTGTGNYEQYF
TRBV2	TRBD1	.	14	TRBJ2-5	TGTGCCAGCAGTGCACAGGGGTCTCAAGAGACCCAGTACTTC	CASSAQGSQETQYF
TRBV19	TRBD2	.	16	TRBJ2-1	TGTGCCAGTAGTCCTTGGGATGGGACTACAGAGGGGGAGCAGTTCTTC	CASSPWDGTTEGEQFF
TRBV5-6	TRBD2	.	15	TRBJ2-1	TGTGCCAGCAGCTTGGACGGGAGGTTAATCTATGAGCAGTTCTTC	CASSLDGRLIYEQFF
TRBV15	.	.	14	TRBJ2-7	TGTGCCACCTCTGTTGGGGGCAGCTCCTACGAGCAGTACTTC	CATSVGGSSYEQYF
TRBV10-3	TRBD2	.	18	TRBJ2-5	TGTGCCATCAGAAAAGGGGGGCGACTAGCGGGAGACGGAGAGACCCAGTACTTC	CAIRKGGRLAGDGETQYF
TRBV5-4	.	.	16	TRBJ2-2	TGTGCCAGCAGCTTGGGGCGTCGGAGGAACACCGGGGAGCTGTTTTTT	CASSLGRRRNTGELFF
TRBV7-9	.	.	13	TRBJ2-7	TGTGCCAGTCAGCTCTTAGGGGCGGGCGAGCAGTACTTC	CASQLLGAGEQYF
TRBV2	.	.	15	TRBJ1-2	TGTGCCAGCAGGGAGGGGGGAATTCGCTCATATGGCTACACCTTC	CASREGGIRSYGYTF
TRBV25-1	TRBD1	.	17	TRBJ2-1	TGTGCCAGCAGCGAAATCGTGGGACAGGGGGCGAGTAATGAGCAGTTCTTC	CASSEIVGQGASNEQFF
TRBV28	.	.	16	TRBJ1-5	TGTGCCAGCAGTACCCCGGGGAGGGGAGGCAATCAGCCCCAGCATTTT	CASSTPGRGGNQPQHF
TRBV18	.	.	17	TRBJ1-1	TGTGCCAGCTCATCGCAAACCCGAACAGACATGAACACTGAAGCTTTCTTT	CASSSQTRTDMNTEAFF
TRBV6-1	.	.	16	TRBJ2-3	TGTGCCAGCAGTGAAGCGCCCCCCGGGGCCCAGGATACGCAGTATTTT	CASSEAPPGAQDTQYF
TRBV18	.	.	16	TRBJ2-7	TGTGCCAGCTCACCTTTGAGGACTGTTCAGAAACCCGAGCAGTACTTC	CASSPLRTVQKPEQYF
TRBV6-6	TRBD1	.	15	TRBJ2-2	TGTGCCAGCATCATGGACAGGCGGACGACCGGGGAGCTGTTTTTT	CASIMDRRTTGELFF
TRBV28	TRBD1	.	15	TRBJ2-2	TGTGCCAGCTCAATGTTACAGGGGGCAGGCGGGGAGCTGTTTTTT	CASSMLQGAGGELFF
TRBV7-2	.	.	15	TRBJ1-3	TGTGCCAGCAGCTCGCGACAGGTAGATGGAAACACCATATATTTT	CASSSRQVDGNTIYF
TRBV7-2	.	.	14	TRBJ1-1	TGTGCCAGCAGCTTAGCGAACGTGAACACTGAAGCTTTCTTT	CASSLANVNTEAFF
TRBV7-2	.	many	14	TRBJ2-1	TGTGCCAGCAGCTTAGTTGGTTATTACAATGAGCAGTTCTTC	CASSLVGYYNEQFF
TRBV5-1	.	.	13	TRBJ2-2	TGCGCCAGCAGGGATGAACTACCCGGGGAGCTGTTTTTT	CASRDELPGELFF
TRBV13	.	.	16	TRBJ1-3	TGTGCCAGCAGCGGTTCAGCTGGGGCTAGGGGAAACACCATATATTTT	CASSGSAGARGNTIYF
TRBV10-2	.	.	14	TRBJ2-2	TGCGCCAGCAGTGAGAGCTCGGGGGTCGGGGAGCTGTTTTTT	CASSESSGVGELFF
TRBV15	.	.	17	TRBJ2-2	TGTGCCACCAGCAGAGGCGTAAAGGCCGGGGTAACCGGGGAGCTGTTTTTT	CATSRGVKAGVTGELFF
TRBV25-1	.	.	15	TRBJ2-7	TGTGCCAGCAGTGAATTTATTGGCAAGGCCTACGAGCAGTACTTC	CASSEFIGKAYEQYF
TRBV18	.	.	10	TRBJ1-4	TGTGCCAGACCACGGTGGGGACTGTTTTTT	CARPRWGLFF
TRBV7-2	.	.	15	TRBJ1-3	TGTGCCAGCAGCTTATCGGACTTCTCTGGAAACACCATATATTTT	CASSLSDFSGNTIYF
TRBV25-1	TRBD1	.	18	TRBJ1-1	TGTGCCAGCAGCACCCCCGTGGGGACAGGGGATTCTAGGACTGAAGCTTTCTTT	CASSTPVGTGDSRTEAFF
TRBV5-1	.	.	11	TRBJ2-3	TGCGCCAGCGGGAGCACAGATACGCAGTATTTT	CASGSTDTQYF
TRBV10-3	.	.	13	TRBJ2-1	TGTGCCATCAGCGAAATTTATGGGAATGAGCAGTTCTTC	CAISEIYGNEQFF
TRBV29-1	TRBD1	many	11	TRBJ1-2	TGCAGCGTTGGCGGGACAGAAGGCTACACCTTC	CSVGGTEGYTF
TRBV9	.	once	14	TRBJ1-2	TGTGCCAGCAGCGGATACGGGAGAAACTATGGCTACACCTTC	CASSGYGRNYGYTF
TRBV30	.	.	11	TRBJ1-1	TGTGCCTGGAGTGTATTTACTGAAGCTTTCTTT	CAWSVFTEAFF
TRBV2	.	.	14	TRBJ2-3	TGTGCCAGCAGTGAATGGGGGGGCACAGATACGCAGTATTTT	CASSEWGGTDTQYF
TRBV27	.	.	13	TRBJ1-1	TGTGCCAGCAGCTCGACTTGGAACACTGAAGCTTTCTTT	CASSSTWNTEAFF
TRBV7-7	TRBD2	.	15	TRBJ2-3	TGTGCCAGCAGCCAGGGACTAGCGGGAGGAGATACGCAGTATTTT	CASSQGLAGGDTQYF
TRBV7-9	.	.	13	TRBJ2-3	TGTGCCGGGAGGTTGGGGGACACAGATACGCAGTATTTT	CAGRLGDTDTQYF
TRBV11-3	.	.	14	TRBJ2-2	TGTGCCAGCAGCAAAACGGGCGACACCGGGGAGCTGTTTTTT	CASSKTGDTGELFF
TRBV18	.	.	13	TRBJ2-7	TGTGCCAGCTCACCAGGCAGGTACTACGAGCAGTACTTC	CASSPGRYYEQYF
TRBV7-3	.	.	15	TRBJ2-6	TGTGCCAGCAGCGCCCTGCAAGCTGGGGCCAACGTCCTGACTTTC	CASSALQAGANVLTF
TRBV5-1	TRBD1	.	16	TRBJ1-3	TGCGCCAGCAGCGTCCTCGGGACAGGGACTGGAAACACCATATATTTT	CASSVLGTGTGNTIYF
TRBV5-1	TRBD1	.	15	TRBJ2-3	TGCGCCAGCAGCTTGGGACAGGGTGGCCCAGATACGCAGTATTTT	CASSLGQGGPDTQYF
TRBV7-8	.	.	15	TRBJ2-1	TGTGCCAGCAGCTTAGGTCTGGGATCCTTCAATGAGCAGTTCTTC	CASSLGLGSFNEQFF